The subject of this entry is one TCR beta chain. No antigen is known for it. The CDR3 runs 17 residues. V lost 3 bases to trimming and J lost 5 bases, with 22 bases between them. Germline-derived CDR1 and CDR2 are SGDLS and YYNGEE. Method: immunoSEQ multiplex PCR; TCRdb's copy keeps in-frame clones and lacks some. Here the sample spans 25,000 to 40,000 clones, around 80% being singletons. The sample comes from a study of a mutant IDH1 vaccine in newly diagnosed glioma. As for time point: week 35, safety follow-up. Each dose of the vaccine consisted of 300 ug of mutant IDH1 20-mer peptide, with topical imiquimod.

The sample consisted of PBMCs, taken from a glioma patient whose treatment included an IDH1 peptide vaccine. The clonotype comes from a woman in her thirties or forties with glioma. The chain recombines TRBV9 with TRBJ2-3; D may be TRBD1 or TRBD2 (6 bases each). The CDR3, as DNA: TGTGCCAGCAGCGCAACTACGGGACTCCCAGGGGAAGATACGCAGTATTTT. Translated: CASSATTGLPGEDTQYF.